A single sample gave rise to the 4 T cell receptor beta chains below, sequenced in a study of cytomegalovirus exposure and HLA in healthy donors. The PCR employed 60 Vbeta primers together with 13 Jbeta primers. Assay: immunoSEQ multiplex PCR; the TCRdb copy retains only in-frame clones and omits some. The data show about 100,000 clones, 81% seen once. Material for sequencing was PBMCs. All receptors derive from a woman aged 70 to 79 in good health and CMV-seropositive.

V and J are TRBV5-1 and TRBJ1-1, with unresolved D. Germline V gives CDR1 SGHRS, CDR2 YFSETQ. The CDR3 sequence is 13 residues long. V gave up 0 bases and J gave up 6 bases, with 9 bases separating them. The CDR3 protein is CASSLGVSAEAFF. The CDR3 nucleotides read TGCGCCAGCAGCTTGGGTGTGAGCGCTGAAGCTTTCTTT.

The DNA for the CDR3 is TGTGCCAGCAGTGATTGGGGACAGGGGCAGTATTTT. This translates into CASSDWGQGQYF. This sequence joins TRBV2 and TRBJ2-3; TRBD1 aligns across 9 bases. Trimming cost V 3 bases and J 11 bases; bases outside gene matches: 3. The length of the CDR3 is 12 residues. Germline CDR1 SNHLY, CDR2 FYNNEI.

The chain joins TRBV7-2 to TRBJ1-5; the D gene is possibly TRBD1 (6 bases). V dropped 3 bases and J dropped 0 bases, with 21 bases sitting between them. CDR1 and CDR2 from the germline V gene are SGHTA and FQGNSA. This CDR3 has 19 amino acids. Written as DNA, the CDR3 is TGTGCCAGCAGCTTGAGGAGTAGTACAGGGAGGGGTAGCAATCAGCCCCAGCATTTT. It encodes CASSLRSSTGRGSNQPQHF.

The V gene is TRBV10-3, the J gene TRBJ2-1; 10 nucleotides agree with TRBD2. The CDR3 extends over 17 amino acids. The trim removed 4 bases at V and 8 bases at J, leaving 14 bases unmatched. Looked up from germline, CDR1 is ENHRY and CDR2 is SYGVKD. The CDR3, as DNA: TGTGCCATCAGTGTTTCAGCGGGAGGGCGCAAAGGCTATGAGCAGTTCTTC. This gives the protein CAISVSAGGRKGYEQFF.